Reported below is one TCR beta chain. This specimen belongs to a study of blood T cell repertoires in COVID-19. Overall study context: Researchers got acute and convalescent COVID-19 samples from the United States, Italy and Spain.

Unmatched junction bases numbered 3, after V lost 2 bases and J lost 0 bases. Germline values: CDR1 SGHTA, CDR2 FQGNSA. The CDR3 loop spans 16 amino acids. Methods used by the authors: Amplifying reference gene primers gave estimates of nucleated cell counts. Clones were read by immunoSEQ multiplex PCR, and TCRdb kept only the in-frame ones, dropping some. V, J and clone size were drawn from that table, and D and trimming were deduced from the DNA. The table lists about 68,000 clones, approximately 80% of them singletons, with approximately 10% in the top ten. Sequencing was done on a sample of peripheral blood. The receptor's source is a woman aged 45-65 years with acute or convalescent COVID-19. The chain is built from TRBV7-2 and TRBJ2-1, with 8 bases lining up with TRBD2. In DNA, the CDR3 is TGTGCCAGCAGCTTATACGGGAGGGGCTCCTACAATGAGCAGTTCTTC. This translates into CASSLYGRGSYNEQFF.